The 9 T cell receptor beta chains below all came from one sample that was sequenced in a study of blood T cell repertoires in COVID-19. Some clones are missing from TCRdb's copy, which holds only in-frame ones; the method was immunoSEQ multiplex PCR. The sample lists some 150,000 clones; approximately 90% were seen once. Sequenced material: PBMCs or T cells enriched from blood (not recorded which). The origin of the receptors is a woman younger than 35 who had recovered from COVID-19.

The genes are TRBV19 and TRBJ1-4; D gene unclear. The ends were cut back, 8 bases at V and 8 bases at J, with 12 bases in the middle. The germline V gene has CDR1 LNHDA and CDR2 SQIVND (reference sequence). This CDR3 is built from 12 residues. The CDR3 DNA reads TGTGCCAGTTCCGCGTTAGCCGAAAAACTGTTTTTT. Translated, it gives CASSALAEKLFF.

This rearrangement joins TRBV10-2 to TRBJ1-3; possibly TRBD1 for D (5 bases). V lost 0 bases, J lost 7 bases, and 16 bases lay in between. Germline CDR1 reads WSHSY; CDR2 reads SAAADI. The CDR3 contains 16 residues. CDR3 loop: CASSESSGDSSNTIYF. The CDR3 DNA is TGCGCCAGCAGTGAGTCTTCTGGAGACAGCTCTAACACCATATATTTT.

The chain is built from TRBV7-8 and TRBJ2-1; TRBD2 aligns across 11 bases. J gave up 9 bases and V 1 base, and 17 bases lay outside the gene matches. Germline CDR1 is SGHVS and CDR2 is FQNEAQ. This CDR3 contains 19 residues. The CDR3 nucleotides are TGTGCCAGCAGCTTAGGACTCGGGACTAGCGGACTTATGGAGGGTGAGCAGTTCTTC. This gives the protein CASSLGLGTSGLMEGEQFF.

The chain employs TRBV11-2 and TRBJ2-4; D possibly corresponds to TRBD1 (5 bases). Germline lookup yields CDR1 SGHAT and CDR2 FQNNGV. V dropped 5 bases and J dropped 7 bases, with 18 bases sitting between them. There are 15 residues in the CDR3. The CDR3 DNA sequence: TGTGCCAGCAGCATAAGCGAAACGAACAGGAACATTCAGTACTTC. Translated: CASSISETNRNIQYF.

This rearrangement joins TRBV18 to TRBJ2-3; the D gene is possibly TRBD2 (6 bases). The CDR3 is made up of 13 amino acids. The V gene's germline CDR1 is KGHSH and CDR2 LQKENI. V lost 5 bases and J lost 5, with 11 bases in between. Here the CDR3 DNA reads TGTGCCAGCTCAGGGACTGCTGGAGATACGCAGTATTTT. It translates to CASSGTAGDTQYF.

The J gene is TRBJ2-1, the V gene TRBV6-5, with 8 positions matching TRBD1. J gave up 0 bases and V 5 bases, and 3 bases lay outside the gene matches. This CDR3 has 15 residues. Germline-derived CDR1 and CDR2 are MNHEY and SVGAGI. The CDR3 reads CASSPTGGSYNEQFF. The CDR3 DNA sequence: TGTGCCAGCAGTCCAACAGGGGGCTCCTACAATGAGCAGTTCTTC.

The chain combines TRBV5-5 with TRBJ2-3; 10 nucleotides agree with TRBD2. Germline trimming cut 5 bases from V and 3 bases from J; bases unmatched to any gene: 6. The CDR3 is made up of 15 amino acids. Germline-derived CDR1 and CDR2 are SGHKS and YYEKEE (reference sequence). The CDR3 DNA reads TGTGCCAGCAGGGTAGCGGGAGGAAGAACAGATACGCAGTATTTT. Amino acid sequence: CASRVAGGRTDTQYF.

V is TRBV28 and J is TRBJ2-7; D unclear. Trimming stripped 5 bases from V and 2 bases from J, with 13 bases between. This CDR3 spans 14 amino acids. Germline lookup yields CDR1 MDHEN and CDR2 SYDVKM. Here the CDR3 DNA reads TGTGCCAGCAGTCGAAGACTTCTGCCCTACGAGCAGTACTTC. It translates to CASSRRLLPYEQYF. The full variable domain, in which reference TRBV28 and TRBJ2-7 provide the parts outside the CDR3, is DVKVTQSSRYLVKRTGEKVFLECVQDMDHENMFWYRQDPGLGLRLIYFSYDVKMKEKGDIPEGYSVSREKKERFSLILESASTNQTSMYLCASSRRLLPYEQYFGPGTRLTVT.

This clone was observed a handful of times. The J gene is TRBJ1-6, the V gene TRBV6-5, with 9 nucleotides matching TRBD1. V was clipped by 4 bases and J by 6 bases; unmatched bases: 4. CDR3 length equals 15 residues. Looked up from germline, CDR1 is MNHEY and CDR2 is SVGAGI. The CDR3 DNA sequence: TGTGCCAGCAGTTCCGGGACAGGGCTTAATTCACCCCTCCACTTT. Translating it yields CASSSGTGLNSPLHF.